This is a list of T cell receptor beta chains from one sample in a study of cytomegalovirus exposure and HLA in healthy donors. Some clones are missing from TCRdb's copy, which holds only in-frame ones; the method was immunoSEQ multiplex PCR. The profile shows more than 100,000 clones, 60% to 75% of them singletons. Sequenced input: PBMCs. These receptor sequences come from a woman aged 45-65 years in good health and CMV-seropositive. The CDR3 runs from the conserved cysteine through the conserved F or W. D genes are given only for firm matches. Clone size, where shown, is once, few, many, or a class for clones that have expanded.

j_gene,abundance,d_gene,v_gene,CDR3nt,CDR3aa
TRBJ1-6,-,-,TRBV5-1,TGCGCCAGCATCTGGAGGGTGCCCAGGGACGATTCACCCCTCCACTTT,CASIWRVPRDDSPLHF
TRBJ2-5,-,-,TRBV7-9,TGTGCCAGCAGCCCCCTTGGGGCAGGAGAAGAGACCCAGTACTTC,CASSPLGAGEETQYF
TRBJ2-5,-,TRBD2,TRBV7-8,TGTGCCAGCAGCTTAAGCGGGGCGCAGACCCAGTACTTC,CASSLSGAQTQYF
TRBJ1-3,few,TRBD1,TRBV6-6,TGTGCCAGCAGTACAGGGGTGCCTGGAAACACCATATATTTT,CASSTGVPGNTIYF
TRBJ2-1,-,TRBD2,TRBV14,TGTGCCTGCGCGGCGGGGGGGCCTTACAATGAGCAGTTCTTC,CACAAGGPYNEQFF
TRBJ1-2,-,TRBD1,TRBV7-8,TGTGCCAGCAGCTTTTACCCGACAGGGACCTATGGCTACACCTTC,CASSFYPTGTYGYTF
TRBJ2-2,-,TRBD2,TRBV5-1,TGCGCCAGCAGCCAGCCGGGACTAGCGTGGTCCGGGGAGCTGTTTTTT,CASSQPGLAWSGELFF
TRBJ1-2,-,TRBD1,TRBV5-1,TGCGCCAGCAGCATACCCGGGACAGGGGGGAATGGCTACACCTTC,CASSIPGTGGNGYTF
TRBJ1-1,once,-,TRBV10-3,TGTGCCATCGGAGAGGGCAGCACTGAAGCTTTCTTT,CAIGEGSTEAFF
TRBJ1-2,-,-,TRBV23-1,TGCGCCAGCCTACAGAAAGCTAACTATGGCTACACCTTC,CASLQKANYGYTF
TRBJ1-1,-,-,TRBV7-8,TGTGCCAGCAGCACACAGGGTACTGAAGCTTTCTTT,CASSTQGTEAFF
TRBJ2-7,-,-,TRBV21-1,TGTGCCAGTCGTCTGGGACTATCTACCGCCTACGAGCAGTACTTC,CASRLGLSTAYEQYF
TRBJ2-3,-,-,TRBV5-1,TGCGCCAGCAGCTTGGACTGGGGAGGAGGAGATACGCAGTATTTT,CASSLDWGGGDTQYF
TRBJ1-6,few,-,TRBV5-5,TGTGCCAGCAGCCAGGCCCCCAGTAATTCACCCCTCCACTTT,CASSQAPSNSPLHF
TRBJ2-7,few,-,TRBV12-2,TGTGCAAGTCGCTTGGGACGGGGGTCATCTCACGAGCAGTACTTC,CASRLGRGSSHEQYF
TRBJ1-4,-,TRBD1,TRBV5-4,TGTGCCAGCAGCGTGGGACAGGGGGCGCTGAATGAAAAACTGTTTTTT,CASSVGQGALNEKLFF
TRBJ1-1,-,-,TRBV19,TGTGCCAGTAGTATAATGGGCGCGAACACTGAAGCTTTCTTT,CASSIMGANTEAFF
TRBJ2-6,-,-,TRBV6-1,TGTGCCAGCAGTGAAGCGCGGAGAGGTCTCTCTGGGGCCAACGTCCTGACTTTC,CASSEARRGLSGANVLTF
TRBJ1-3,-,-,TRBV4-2,TGTGCCAGCAGCCATGCTAGGATCTCTGGAAACACCATATATTTT,CASSHARISGNTIYF
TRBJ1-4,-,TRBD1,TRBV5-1,TGCGCCAGCAGCCAGAGACAGGGAGGAACTAATGAAAAACTGTTTTTT,CASSQRQGGTNEKLFF